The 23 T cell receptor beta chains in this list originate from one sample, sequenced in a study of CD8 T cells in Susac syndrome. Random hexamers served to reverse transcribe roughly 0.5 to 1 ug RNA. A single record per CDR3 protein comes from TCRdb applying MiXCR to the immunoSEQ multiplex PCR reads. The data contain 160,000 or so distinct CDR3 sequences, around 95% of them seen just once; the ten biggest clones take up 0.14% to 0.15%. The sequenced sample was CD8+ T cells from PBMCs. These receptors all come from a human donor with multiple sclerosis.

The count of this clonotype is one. CDR3 residues: CASSLLAARGTDTQYF. CDR3 DNA: TGTGCCAGCAGCCTTCTAGCGGCTCGAGGCACAGATACGCAGTATTTT. The chain uses TRBV5-4 and TRBJ2-3; TRBD2 matches 7 bases. V dropped 4 bases and J dropped 1; count of bases not matched to a gene: 9. The germline gives CDR1 SGHNT, CDR2 YYREEE (reference sequence). The CDR3 extends over 16 amino acids.

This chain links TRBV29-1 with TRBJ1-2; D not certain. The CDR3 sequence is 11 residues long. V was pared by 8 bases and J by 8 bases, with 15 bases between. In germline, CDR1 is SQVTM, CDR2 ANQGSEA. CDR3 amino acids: CSPVPQRGYTF. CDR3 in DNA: TGCAGCCCCGTGCCTCAGCGGGGCTACACCTTC.

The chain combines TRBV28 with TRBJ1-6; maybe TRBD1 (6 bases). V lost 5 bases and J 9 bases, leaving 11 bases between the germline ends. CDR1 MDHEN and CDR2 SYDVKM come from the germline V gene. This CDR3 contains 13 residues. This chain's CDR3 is CASSPLGGSPLHF. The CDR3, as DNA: TGTGCCAGCAGTCCACTAGGGGGTTCACCCCTCCACTTT.

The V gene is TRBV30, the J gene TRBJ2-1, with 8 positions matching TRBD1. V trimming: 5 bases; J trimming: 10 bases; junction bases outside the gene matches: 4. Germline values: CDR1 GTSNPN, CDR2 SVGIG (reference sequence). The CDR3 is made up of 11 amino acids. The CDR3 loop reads CAWRTGTEQFF. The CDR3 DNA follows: TGTGCCTGGCGGACAGGGACGGAGCAGTTCTTC.

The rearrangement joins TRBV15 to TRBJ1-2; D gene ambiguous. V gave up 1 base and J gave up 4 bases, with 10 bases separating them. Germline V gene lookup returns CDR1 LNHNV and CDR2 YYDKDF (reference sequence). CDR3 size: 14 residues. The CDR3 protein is CATSRVGRSYGYTF. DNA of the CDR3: TGTGCCACCAGCAGAGTTGGACGGAGCTATGGCTACACCTTC. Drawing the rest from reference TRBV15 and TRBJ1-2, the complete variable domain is DAMVIQNPRYQVTQFGKPVTLSCSQTLNHNVMYWYQQKSSQAPKLLFHYYDKDFNNEADTPDNFQSRRPNTSFCFLDIRSPGLGDTAMYLCATSRVGRSYGYTFGSGTRLTVV.

The CDR3 nucleotides are TGTGCCTGGAGTGCCCGCGGCTACACCTTC. It encodes CAWSARGYTF. The rearrangement uses TRBV30 and TRBJ1-2; D gene unclear. The V gene lost 1 base and the J gene lost 8 bases, with 5 bases spanning the gap. Germline CDR1 is GTSNPN and CDR2 is SVGIG (reference sequence). This CDR3 is 10 amino acids long.

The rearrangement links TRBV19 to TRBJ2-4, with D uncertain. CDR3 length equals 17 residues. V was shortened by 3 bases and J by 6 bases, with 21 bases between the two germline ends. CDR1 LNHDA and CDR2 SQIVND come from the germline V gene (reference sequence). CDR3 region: CASSITTADSPGNIQYF. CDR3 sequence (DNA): TGTGCCAGTAGTATTACAACGGCCGACTCCCCTGGAAACATTCAGTACTTC. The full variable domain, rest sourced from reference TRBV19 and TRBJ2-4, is DGGITQSPKYLFRKEGQNVTLSCEQNLNHDAMYWYRQDPGQGLRLIYYSQIVNDFQKGDIAEGYSVSREKKESFPLTVTSAQKNPTAFYLCASSITTADSPGNIQYFGAGTRLSVL.

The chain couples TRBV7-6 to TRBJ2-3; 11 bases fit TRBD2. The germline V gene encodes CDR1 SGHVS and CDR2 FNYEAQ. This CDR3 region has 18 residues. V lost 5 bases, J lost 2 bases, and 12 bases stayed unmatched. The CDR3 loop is CASSPGLAGGPDTDTQYF. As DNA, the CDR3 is TGTGCCAGCAGCCCCGGGCTAGCGGGGGGTCCTGACACAGATACGCAGTATTTT.

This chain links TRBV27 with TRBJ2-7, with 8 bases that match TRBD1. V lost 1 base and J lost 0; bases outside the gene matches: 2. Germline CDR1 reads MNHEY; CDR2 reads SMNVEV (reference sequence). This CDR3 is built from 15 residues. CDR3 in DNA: TGTGCCAGCAGTTTATGGACAGGGCTCTCCTACGAGCAGTACTTC. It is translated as CASSLWTGLSYEQYF.

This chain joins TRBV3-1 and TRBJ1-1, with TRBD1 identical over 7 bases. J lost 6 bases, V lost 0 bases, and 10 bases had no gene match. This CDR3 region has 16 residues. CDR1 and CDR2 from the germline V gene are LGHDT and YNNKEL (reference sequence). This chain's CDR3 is CASSQDPDRVLAEAFF. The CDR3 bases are TGTGCCAGCAGCCAAGATCCAGACAGGGTATTGGCTGAAGCTTTCTTT.

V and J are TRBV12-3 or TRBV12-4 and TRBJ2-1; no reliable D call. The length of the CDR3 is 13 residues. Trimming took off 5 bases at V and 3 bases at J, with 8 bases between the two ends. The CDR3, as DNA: TGTGCCAGCAGTATCAGCGTCTACAATGAGCAGTTCTTC. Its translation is CASSISVYNEQFF.

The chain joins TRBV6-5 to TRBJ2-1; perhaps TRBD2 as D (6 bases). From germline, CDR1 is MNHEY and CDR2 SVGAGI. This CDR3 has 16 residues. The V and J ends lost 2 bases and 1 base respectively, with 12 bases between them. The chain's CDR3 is CASSYTGGGSYNEQFF. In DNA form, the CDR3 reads TGTGCCAGCAGTTACACCGGGGGAGGTTCCTACAATGAGCAGTTCTTC.

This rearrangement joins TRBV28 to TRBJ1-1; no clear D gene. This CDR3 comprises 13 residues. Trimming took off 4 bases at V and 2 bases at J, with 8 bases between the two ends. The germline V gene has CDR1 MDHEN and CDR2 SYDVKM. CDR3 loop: CASSSRNNTEAFF. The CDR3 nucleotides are TGTGCCAGCAGTTCTCGAAACAACACTGAAGCTTTCTTT.

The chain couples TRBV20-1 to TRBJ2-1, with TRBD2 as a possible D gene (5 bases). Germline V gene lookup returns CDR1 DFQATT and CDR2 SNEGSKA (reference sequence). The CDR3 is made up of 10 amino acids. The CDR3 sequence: CSGWGDEQFF. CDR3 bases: TGCAGCGGGTGGGGAGATGAGCAGTTCTTC.

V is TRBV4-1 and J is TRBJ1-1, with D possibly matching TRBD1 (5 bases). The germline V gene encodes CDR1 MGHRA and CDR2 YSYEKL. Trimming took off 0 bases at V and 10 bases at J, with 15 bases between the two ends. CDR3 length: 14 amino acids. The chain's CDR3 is CASSQDSGALGAFF. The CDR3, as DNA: TGCGCCAGCAGCCAAGATTCCGGGGCGCTGGGAGCTTTCTTT.

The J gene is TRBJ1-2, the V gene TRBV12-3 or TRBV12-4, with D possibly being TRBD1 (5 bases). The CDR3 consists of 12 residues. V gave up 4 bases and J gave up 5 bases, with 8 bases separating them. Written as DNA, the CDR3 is TGTGCCAGCAGTTCGACAGTTTATGGCTACACCTTC. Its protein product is CASSSTVYGYTF.

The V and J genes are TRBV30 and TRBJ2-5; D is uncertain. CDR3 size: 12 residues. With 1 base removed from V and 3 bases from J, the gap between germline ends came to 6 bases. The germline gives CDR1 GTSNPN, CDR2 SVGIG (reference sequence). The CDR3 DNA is TGTGCCTGGAGTGCCAACGAAGAGACCCAGTACTTC. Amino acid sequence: CAWSANEETQYF.

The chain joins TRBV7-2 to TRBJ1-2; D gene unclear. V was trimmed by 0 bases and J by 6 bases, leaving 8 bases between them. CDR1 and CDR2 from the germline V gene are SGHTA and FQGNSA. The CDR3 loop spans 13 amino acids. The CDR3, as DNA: TGTGCCAGCAGCTTAGCCTGGGTAGATGGCTACACCTTC. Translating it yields CASSLAWVDGYTF.

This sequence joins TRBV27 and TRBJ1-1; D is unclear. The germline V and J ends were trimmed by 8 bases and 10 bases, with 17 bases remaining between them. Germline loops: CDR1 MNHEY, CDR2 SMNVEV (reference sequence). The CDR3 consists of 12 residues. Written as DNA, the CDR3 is TGTGCCAGCCGGTTACCAGGACGCCGAGCTTTCTTT. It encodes CASRLPGRRAFF.

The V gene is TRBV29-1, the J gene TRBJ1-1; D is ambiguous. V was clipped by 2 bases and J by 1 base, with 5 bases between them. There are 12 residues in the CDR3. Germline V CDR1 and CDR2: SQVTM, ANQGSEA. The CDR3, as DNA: TGCAGCGTTGAACGGGAGAACACTGAAGCTTTCTTT. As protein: CSVERENTEAFF.

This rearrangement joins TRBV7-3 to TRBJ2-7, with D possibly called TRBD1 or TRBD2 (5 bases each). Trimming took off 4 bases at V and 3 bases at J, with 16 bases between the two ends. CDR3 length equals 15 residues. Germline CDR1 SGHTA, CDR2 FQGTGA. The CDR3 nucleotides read TGTGCCAGCAGCTCGGGACCGACCGGCTTCTACGAGCAGTACTTC. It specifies CASSSGPTGFYEQYF.

CDR3 sequence reads: CAWSAGQGANEQFF. The CDR3 DNA is TGTGCCTGGAGTGCGGGACAGGGGGCGAATGAGCAGTTCTTC. The chain uses TRBV30 and TRBJ2-1, with 12 nucleotides matching TRBD1. J gave up 7 bases and V 1 base, and 2 bases lay outside the gene matches. This CDR3 is built from 14 residues. Germline assignment: CDR1 GTSNPN and CDR2 SVGIG (reference sequence).

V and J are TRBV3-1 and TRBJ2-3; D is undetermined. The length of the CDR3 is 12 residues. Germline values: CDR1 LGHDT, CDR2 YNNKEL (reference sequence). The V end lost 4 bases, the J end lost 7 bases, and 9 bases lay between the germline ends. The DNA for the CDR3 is TGTGCCAGCAGCCCCCTGGGGAATACGCAGTATTTT. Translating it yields CASSPLGNTQYF.